The rows below give T cell receptor beta chains drawn from one sample of a study of graft-versus-host responses after intestinal transplantation. For these receptors, no antigen is known. Method: immunoSEQ multiplex PCR; TCRdb's copy keeps in-frame clones and lacks some. In the table there are around 69,000 clones, around 87% of which are singletons. This material consisted of unstimulated CD8+ T cells sorted from spleen or lymph node cells, taken before transplant. The receptors originated from a human donor who was the organ donor for an intestinal transplant. The CDR3 runs from the conserved cysteine through the conserved F or W. Each record gives: CDR3 DNA, CDR3 protein, clone size, V gene, J gene, D gene. A D gene is named only where the DNA matches it firmly. Not every row has a clone size; where given, it reads once, few, many or a size class.

TGTGCTAGCAGCTGGGAGGACGGGACCCAAGAGACCCAGTACTTC	CASSWEDGTQETQYF	.	TRBV7-7	TRBJ2-5	.
TGTGCCAGCAGCTTAGAGCAGGGGTTGGAGACCCAGTACTTC	CASSLEQGLETQYF	few	TRBV7-9	TRBJ2-5	.
TGTGCCAGCAGCTCGGGGACTAGCGGGGGGGATGCAGAGACCCAGTACTTC	CASSSGTSGGDAETQYF	once	TRBV7-9	TRBJ2-5	TRBD2
TGTGCCAGCAATCCGAGGTCGAACACCGGGGAGCTGTTTTTT	CASNPRSNTGELFF	.	TRBV6-6	TRBJ2-2	.
TGTGCCAGCAGCTCCGGGGGTGTTGGGGGGAGGAACACTGAAGCTTTCTTT	CASSSGGVGGRNTEAFF	.	TRBV28	TRBJ1-1	.
TGTGCCAGCAGCGGCCAGACTAGCGGGAACACCGGGGAGCTGTTTTTT	CASSGQTSGNTGELFF	.	TRBV13	TRBJ2-2	TRBD2
TGTGCCAGCAGCTTAGCTTCGGGACAGGGGACAGATACGCAGTATTTT	CASSLASGQGTDTQYF	.	TRBV7-8	TRBJ2-3	TRBD1
TGTGCCAGCAGCTTAGGGGGGGGATTTCAGTACTTC	CASSLGGGFQYF	.	TRBV11-2	TRBJ2-5	TRBD2
TGCGCCAGCAGTGAAGGGGGGACAGGGGATGGCTACACCTTC	CASSEGGTGDGYTF	.	TRBV10-2	TRBJ1-2	TRBD1
TGTGCCAGCAGAGGGGAGGGCGGTGAAAAACTGTTTTTT	CASRGEGGEKLFF	.	TRBV28	TRBJ1-4	.
TGTGCCAGTAGAAATCAAAAGCGGGGGGAAGAGACCCAGTACTTC	CASRNQKRGEETQYF	.	TRBV28	TRBJ2-5	TRBD2
TGTGCCAGCAGTTTAGTCCCAGTTAGCGGCACAGATACGCAGTATTTT	CASSLVPVSGTDTQYF	.	TRBV28	TRBJ2-3	.
TGTGCCAGCAGTGAGGGACAGGGGGCCACTGAAGCTTTCTTT	CASSEGQGATEAFF	.	TRBV7-8	TRBJ1-1	TRBD1
TGTGCCAGCAGGGCCCCATCAGGCGGGGGGCCACAAACGCAGTATTTT	CASRAPSGGGPQTQYF	.	TRBV2	TRBJ2-3	TRBD2
TGTGCCAGCCGTTTAGAAGCGGGGGCGGCTGAAAAACTGTTTTTT	CASRLEAGAAEKLFF	.	TRBV6-6	TRBJ1-4	.
TGTGCCAGCAGGGGTGCGGAATCGAACACTGAAGCTTTCTTT	CASRGAESNTEAFF	once	TRBV5-6	TRBJ1-1	.
TGTGCCAGCAGGCCCACAGGGAACACTGAAGCTTTCTTT	CASRPTGNTEAFF	.	TRBV6-5	TRBJ1-1	.
TGTGCCAGCAACCGGGACAGGAGCGCTGGCGGCTACACCTTC	CASNRDRSAGGYTF	.	TRBV5-4	TRBJ1-2	TRBD1
TGTGCCACCAGCAGAGAGGACAGGGTGGGAACCGGGGAGCTGTTTTTT	CATSREDRVGTGELFF	.	TRBV15	TRBJ2-2	TRBD1
TGCGCCAGCAGCCAAGATCTAATCCCGAATCGGGGGGGCCCCTACAATGAGCAGTTCTTC	CASSQDLIPNRGGPYNEQFF	.	TRBV4-3	TRBJ2-1	TRBD2
TGTGCCAGCAGTTTATCGGGGGGAGTGAACACTGAAGCTTTCTTT	CASSLSGGVNTEAFF	once	TRBV27	TRBJ1-1	.
TGTGCCAGTTGGGACTGGAACACTGAAGCTTTCTTT	CASWDWNTEAFF	few	TRBV19	TRBJ1-1	.
TGTGCCAGCAGCTTAGATCGGGTCAATGAGCAGTTCTTC	CASSLDRVNEQFF	.	TRBV11-3	TRBJ2-1	.
TGTGCCAGCAGCTACAGGTTCTCTGGGGCCAACGTCCTGACTTTC	CASSYRFSGANVLTF	.	TRBV7-8	TRBJ2-6	.
TGTGCCAGCAGCTTATTGGAGGGCAATGAGCAGTTCTTC	CASSLLEGNEQFF	.	TRBV7-2	TRBJ2-1	.
TGTGCCAGCAGCTGGACAGGGGAGGGCGGGGAGCTGTTTTTT	CASSWTGEGGELFF	.	TRBV28	TRBJ2-2	TRBD1
TGTGCCAGCTCACCAATTGGGACAGGGGCGGTGAGCTATGGCTACACCTTC	CASSPIGTGAVSYGYTF	.	TRBV18	TRBJ1-2	TRBD1
TGTGCCAGCAGTTACCCGGGACAGGAGGTCTGTCGGCCCCAGCATTTT	CASSYPGQEVCRPQHF	.	TRBV6-5	TRBJ1-5	TRBD1
TGTGCCAGCAGCTCGACAGGCTCCTACTTGTATGAGCAGTTCTTC	CASSSTGSYLYEQFF	.	TRBV7-9	TRBJ2-1	.
TGTGCCAGCAGCATCGGGGGAGGGTGGGCTTTCTTT	CASSIGGGWAFF	once	TRBV5-6	TRBJ1-1	.
TGTGCCAGCAGCCTGGGACAGATAGTCCCTAACTATGGCTACACCTTC	CASSLGQIVPNYGYTF	.	TRBV5-6	TRBJ1-2	TRBD1
TGCGCCAGCAGCCAACGGGGGACAGGGCTACGAAAACTGTTTTTT	CASSQRGTGLRKLFF	once	TRBV4-1	TRBJ1-4	TRBD1